This T cell receptor (beta chain) was profiled in a study of CD8+ T cells in alopecia areata. The germline CDR1 and CDR2 sequences are LNHNV and YYDKDF (reference sequence). The CDR3 has 14 residues. V dropped 4 bases and J dropped 4 bases, with 13 bases sitting between them. In each case, RNA was isolated and then reverse transcribed into cDNA as the sequencing template. Assay used: immunoSEQ multiplex PCR; TCRdb lists only in-frame clones, some missing. The sample contains roughly 200,000 clones, approximately 53% of which appear only once. Treatment given: oral pan-JAK inhibitor, 5-10 mg twice daily.

The clonotype was recovered from a human donor with alopecia areata. This rearrangement joins TRBV15 to TRBJ1-1; TRBD1 might be the D (5 bases). The starting material was CD8+ T cells sorted from blood, obtained at week 24, from a patient treated with tofacitinib. CDR3 in amino acids: CATSTGAWGTEAFF. The CDR3 DNA reads TGTGCCACCAGCACCGGGGCTTGGGGCACTGAAGCTTTCTTT.